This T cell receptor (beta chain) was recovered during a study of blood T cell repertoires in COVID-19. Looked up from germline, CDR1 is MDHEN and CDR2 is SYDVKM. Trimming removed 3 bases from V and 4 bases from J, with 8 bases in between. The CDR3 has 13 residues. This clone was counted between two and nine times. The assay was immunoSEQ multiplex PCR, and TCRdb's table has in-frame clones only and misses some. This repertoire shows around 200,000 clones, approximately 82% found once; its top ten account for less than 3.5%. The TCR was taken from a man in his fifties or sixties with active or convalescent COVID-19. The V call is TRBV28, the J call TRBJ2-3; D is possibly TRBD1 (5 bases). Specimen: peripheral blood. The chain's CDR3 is CASSLGRADTQYF. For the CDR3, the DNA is TGTGCCAGCAGTTTGGGCAGGGCAGATACGCAGTATTTT.